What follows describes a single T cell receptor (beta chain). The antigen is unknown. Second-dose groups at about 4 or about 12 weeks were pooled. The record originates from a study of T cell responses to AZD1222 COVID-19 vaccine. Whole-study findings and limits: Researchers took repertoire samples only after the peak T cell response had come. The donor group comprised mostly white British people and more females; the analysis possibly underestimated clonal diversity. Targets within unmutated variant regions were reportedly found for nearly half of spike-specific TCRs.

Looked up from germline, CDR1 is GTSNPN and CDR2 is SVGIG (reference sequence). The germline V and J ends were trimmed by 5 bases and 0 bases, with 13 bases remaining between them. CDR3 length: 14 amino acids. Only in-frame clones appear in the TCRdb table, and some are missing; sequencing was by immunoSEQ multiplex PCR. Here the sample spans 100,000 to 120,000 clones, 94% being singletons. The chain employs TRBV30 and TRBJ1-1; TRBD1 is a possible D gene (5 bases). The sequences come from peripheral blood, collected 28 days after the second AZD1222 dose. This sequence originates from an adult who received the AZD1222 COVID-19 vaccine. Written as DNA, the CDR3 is TGTGCCTGGCAGACGGGGGTAATGAACACTGAAGCTTTCTTT. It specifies CAWQTGVMNTEAFF.